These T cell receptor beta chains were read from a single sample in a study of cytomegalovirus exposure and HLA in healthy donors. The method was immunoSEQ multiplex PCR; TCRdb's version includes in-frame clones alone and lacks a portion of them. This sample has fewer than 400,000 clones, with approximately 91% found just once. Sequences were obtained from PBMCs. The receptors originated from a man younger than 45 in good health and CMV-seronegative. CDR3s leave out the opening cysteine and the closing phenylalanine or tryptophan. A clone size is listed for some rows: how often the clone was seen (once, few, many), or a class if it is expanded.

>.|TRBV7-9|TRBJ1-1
ASSEGTGGHEAF
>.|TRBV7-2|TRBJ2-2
ASSLGTIRTGELF
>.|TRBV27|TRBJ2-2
ARMDWTVENTGELF
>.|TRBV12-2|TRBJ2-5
ASRPRQGTETQY
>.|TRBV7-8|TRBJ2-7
ASSQGTVPVGEQY
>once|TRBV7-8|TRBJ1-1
ASSSSGGFEAF
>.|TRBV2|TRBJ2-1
ANMGQAASYNEQF
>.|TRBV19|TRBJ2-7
ASSGPTYEQY
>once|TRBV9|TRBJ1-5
ASSVGDRGLNQPQH
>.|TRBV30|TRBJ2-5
AWSPTQETQY
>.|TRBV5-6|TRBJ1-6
ASSRDRGASSPLH
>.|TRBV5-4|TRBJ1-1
ASSLVTGSRAEAF
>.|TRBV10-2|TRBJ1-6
ASSRGDARRGSPLH
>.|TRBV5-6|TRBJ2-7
ASSRNRGYEQY
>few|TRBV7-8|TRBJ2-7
ASSYGQGILYEQY
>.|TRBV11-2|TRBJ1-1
ASVGQTNTEAF
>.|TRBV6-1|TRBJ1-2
ASSPLRGQGYT